The 20 T cell receptor beta chains given below trace back to one sample, sequenced in a study of blood T cell repertoires in COVID-19. The method was immunoSEQ multiplex PCR; TCRdb's version includes in-frame clones alone and lacks a portion of them. The sample contains 250,000 to 350,000 clones, about 85% of which appear only once. The sequencing input was peripheral blood. The receptors shown here come from a man aged 18 to 30 with active or convalescent COVID-19.

V and J are TRBV6-5 and TRBJ1-1; TRBD1 agrees at 7 bases. Germline V lookup: CDR1 MNHEY, CDR2 SVGAGI. V trimming: 5 bases; J trimming: 1 base; junction bases outside the gene matches: 7. The CDR3 is 15 residues long. This CDR3 is CASSLGQDGNTEAFF. As DNA, the CDR3 is TGTGCCAGCAGTCTAGGACAGGATGGGAACACTGAAGCTTTCTTT.

This clone was recorded a few times. The CDR3 coding sequence is TGTGCCAGCAGTGTTTTGCAGGACAGCTACGAGCAGTACTTC. Its protein product is CASSVLQDSYEQYF. J is TRBJ2-7 and V is TRBV2; D might be TRBD1 (6 bases). Deletions cut 4 bases from V and 3 bases from J, with 13 bases between. The CDR3 is 14 residues long. Germline V CDR1 and CDR2: SNHLY, FYNNEI.

V gene TRBV24-1 combines with J gene TRBJ1-2; D unresolved. Trimming removed 4 bases at V and 4 bases at J, with 9 bases between. The CDR3 loop spans 13 amino acids. CDR1 is KGHDR, CDR2 SFDVKD, per germline. CDR3 region: CATSEAGGYGYTF. The CDR3 DNA follows: TGTGCCACCAGTGAGGCGGGAGGCTATGGCTACACCTTC.

The rearrangement joins TRBV4-1 to TRBJ2-1, with 7 bases aligning to TRBD1. The J segment lost 7 bases and the V segment lost 1 base, leaving 7 bases of the junction unmatched. This CDR3 is built from 15 residues. The germline V gene encodes CDR1 MGHRA and CDR2 YSYEKL. The DNA for the CDR3 is TGCGCCAGCAGCCAAGCCGCCGACAGGGCGAATGAGCAGTTCTTC. It codes for CASSQAADRANEQFF.

The J gene is TRBJ2-1, the V gene TRBV6-2 or TRBV6-3; 10 bases are a match to TRBD2. CDR1 is MNHEY and CDR2 is SVGEGT in the germline V gene. With 5 bases clipped from V and 4 bases from J, the junction kept 2 bases outside the gene matches. The CDR3 covers 14 residues. The CDR3 sequence: CASSQLAGYNEQFF. The DNA for the CDR3 is TGTGCCAGCAGTCAACTAGCGGGGTACAATGAGCAGTTCTTC.

This clone was observed once. The chain couples TRBV2 to TRBJ2-7; tentative D call: TRBD1 (5 bases). The CDR3 spans 12 residues. Germline assignment: CDR1 SNHLY and CDR2 FYNNEI. The V end was cut by 11 bases, the J end by 5 bases, with 16 bases between. The CDR3 reads CAGAESLNEQYF. DNA of the CDR3: TGTGCCGGGGCGGAGTCGTTGAACGAGCAGTACTTC.

The chain combines TRBV27 with TRBJ2-2; the match to TRBD1 covers 7 bases. With V trimmed by 6 bases and J by 3 bases, 4 bases remained unmatched. Germline assignment: CDR1 MNHEY and CDR2 SMNVEV (reference sequence). The length of the CDR3 is 14 residues. The CDR3 protein is CASREGGYTGELFF. CDR3 DNA: TGTGCCAGCAGGGAAGGGGGCTACACCGGGGAGCTGTTTTTT.

V and J are TRBV19 and TRBJ2-6; TRBD2 matches 7 bases. The CDR3 covers 15 residues. The V segment lost 7 bases and the J segment 3 bases; nucleotides outside the gene matches: 6. Germline V lookup: CDR1 LNHDA, CDR2 SQIVND (reference sequence). The DNA for the CDR3 is TGTGCCAGTACCCGGTGGGGGGGTGGGGCCAACGTCCTGACTTTC. Protein product: CASTRWGGGANVLTF.

The chain combines TRBV28 with TRBJ1-2; the D is unclear. This CDR3 has 13 residues. Trimming left V 6 bases short and J 7 bases short, with 15 bases between. The germline V gene encodes CDR1 MDHEN and CDR2 SYDVKM. The CDR3 region has the DNA TGTGCCAGCAGCGTAAGCCGATCTGGTGGCTACACCTTC. Its protein is CASSVSRSGGYTF.

This clone was seen only once. The rearrangement uses TRBV1 and TRBJ2-7; the table's D call TRBD2 went unverified against the DNA. TRBV1 is listed as a pseudogene. This CDR3 region has 15 residues. The CDR3 loop is CTSSQLAGVVHEQYF. CDR3 DNA: TGCACCAGCAGCCAATTAGCGGGAGTTGTCCACGAGCAGTACTTC.

This sequence joins TRBV9 and TRBJ1-4; D possibly corresponds to TRBD1 (6 bases). This CDR3 has 14 amino acids. The germline gives CDR1 SGDLS, CDR2 YYNGEE. Trimming shortened V by 0 bases and J by 5 bases, and 8 bases separated the two germline ends. The chain's CDR3 is CASSVGGLNEKLFF. The CDR3 coding sequence is TGTGCCAGCAGCGTAGGGGGGCTCAATGAAAAACTGTTTTTT.

The rearrangement joins TRBV2 to TRBJ1-5, with D possibly TRBD1 on 5 matching bases. Trimming cost V 4 bases and J 7 bases, with 14 bases left between them. This CDR3 has 14 amino acids. Germline assignment: CDR1 SNHLY and CDR2 FYNNEI. The CDR3 nucleotides are TGTGCCAGCAGTGTCGGGGGGGGAAGGCAGCCCCAGCATTTT. Protein product: CASSVGGGRQPQHF.

This rearrangement joins TRBV12-3 or TRBV12-4 to TRBJ1-2; D gene ambiguous. The germline V and J ends were trimmed by 3 bases and 0 bases, with 5 bases remaining between them. This CDR3 is built from 13 residues. CDR3 in DNA: TGTGCCAGCAGTTTCGGGACTAACTATGGCTACACCTTC. Encoded protein: CASSFGTNYGYTF.

The rearrangement links TRBV9 to TRBJ1-2; D gene unclear. Trimming shortened V by 3 bases and J by 4 bases, and 4 bases separated the two germline ends. From germline, CDR1 is SGDLS and CDR2 YYNGEE. The CDR3 extends over 11 amino acids. CDR3 region: CASSDSYGYTF. The CDR3 DNA follows: TGTGCCAGCAGCGACAGCTATGGCTACACCTTC.

The chain couples TRBV6-5 to TRBJ2-7; 7 bases line up with TRBD2. V lost 7 bases to trimming and J lost 0 bases; unmatched junction nucleotides: 9. The V gene's germline CDR1 is MNHEY and CDR2 SVGAGI. The CDR3 consists of 15 residues. This CDR3 is CASTSVGGSSYEQYF. The CDR3 DNA sequence: TGTGCCAGCACTAGTGTGGGGGGGAGCTCCTACGAGCAGTACTTC.

This clone was counted a single time. This may arise from a read error, as a much more abundant clone is one base away. The sample contains more than one DNA sequence encoding this CDR3. V and J are TRBV6-1 and TRBJ2-7; D might be TRBD1 (5 bases). This CDR3 spans 14 amino acids. Germline-derived CDR1 and CDR2 are MNHNS and SASEGT. Trimming pared 0 bases from V and 0 bases from J, leaving 6 bases between. Here the CDR3 reads CASSEADSSYEQYF. The CDR3 bases are TGTGCCAGCAGTGAAGCCGACAGCTCCTACGAGCAGTACTTC.

This clone was seen repeatedly, ten times or more. V and J are TRBV15 and TRBJ2-7; 7 bases fit TRBD1. The CDR3 totals 15 residues. Trimming took 3 bases from V and 5 from J; bases not matched to a gene: 10. Germline V gene data show CDR1 as LNHNV and CDR2 as YYDKDF (reference sequence). CDR3 coding DNA: TGTGCCACCAGCAGCCAAAGGACAGGTTCGGACGAGCAGTACTTC. Translating gives CATSSQRTGSDEQYF.

The table lists this clone with a count of one. V and J are TRBV5-1 and TRBJ1-3; D might be TRBD1 (6 bases). The V and J ends lost 5 bases and 5 bases respectively, with 11 bases between them. The CDR3 sequence is 13 residues long. From germline, CDR1 is SGHRS and CDR2 YFSETQ. The chain's CDR3 is CASSAGERNTIYF. The CDR3 DNA sequence: TGCGCCAGCAGTGCAGGGGAGAGAAACACCATATATTTT.

At least ten counts were recorded for this clone. This chain uses TRBV5-4 with TRBJ2-7, with D tentatively TRBD1 (5 bases). There are 14 residues in the CDR3. V was shortened by 2 bases and J by 7 bases, with 16 bases between the two germline ends. Germline values: CDR1 SGHNT, CDR2 YYREEE (reference sequence). The CDR3 DNA reads TGTGCCAGCAGCTTCCGGGCCCAGGGCGGAGAGCAGTACTTC. Protein: CASSFRAQGGEQYF.

The V gene is TRBV6-2 or TRBV6-3, the J gene TRBJ2-7; possibly TRBD2 for D (6 bases). The CDR3 extends over 16 amino acids. Germline loops: CDR1 MNHEY, CDR2 SVGEGT. V lost 0 bases to trimming and J lost 9 bases, with 21 bases between them. The CDR3 here is CASSYSRLAVATGQYF. The CDR3 region has the DNA TGTGCCAGCAGTTACTCGAGATTAGCGGTGGCGACCGGGCAGTACTTC.